Presented here are 7 T cell receptor beta chains from one specimen sequenced in a study of blood T cell repertoires in COVID-19. Here immunoSEQ multiplex PCR was the method, and the copy in TCRdb shows in-frame clones only, minus some. This table has 540,000 or so clones, 70% to 90% appearing once. Sample: peripheral blood. These receptors all come from a woman aged 45-60 years with COVID-19, enrolled during active disease.

The chain recombines TRBV6-5 with TRBJ1-1, with unresolved D. V was trimmed by 2 bases and J by 0 bases, leaving 7 bases between them. The CDR3 contains 14 residues. The germline V gene has CDR1 MNHEY and CDR2 SVGAGI. The CDR3 DNA reads TGTGCCAGCAGTTACGATGGCATGAACACTGAAGCTTTCTTT. Translation: CASSYDGMNTEAFF.

The chain is built from TRBV29-1 and TRBJ2-7; 9 nucleotides line up with TRBD1. Looked up from germline, CDR1 is SQVTM and CDR2 is ANQGSEA. V gave up 2 bases and J gave up 0 bases; unmatched junction bases: 2. The CDR3 totals 14 residues. The CDR3 protein is CSVEMTGGSYEQYF. CDR3 DNA sequence: TGCAGCGTTGAAATGACAGGGGGCTCCTACGAGCAGTACTTC.

The CDR3 bases are TGTGCCAGTAGTAATAATCAGGATTCTGGAAACACCATATATTTT. Protein: CASSNNQDSGNTIYF. The chain couples TRBV19 to TRBJ1-3; D remains unclear. The V end was cut by 4 bases, the J end by 1 base, with 11 bases between. From germline, CDR1 is LNHDA and CDR2 SQIVND (reference sequence). CDR3 length: 15 amino acids.

J is TRBJ2-7 and V is TRBV3-1 (or the pseudogene TRBV3-2); tentatively, D is TRBD2 (7 bases). V dropped 3 bases and J dropped 7 bases, with 10 bases sitting between them. There are 12 residues in the CDR3. From germline, CDR1 is LGHDT and CDR2 YNNKEL (reference sequence). For the CDR3, the DNA is TGTGCCAGCAGCCAGCGGGGGCAGGAGCAGTACTTC. This translates into CASSQRGQEQYF.

This clone was observed a single time. The chain recombines TRBV6-5 with TRBJ1-5, with 11 bases that match TRBD1. This CDR3 spans 14 amino acids. Unmatched junction bases numbered 4, after V lost 6 bases and J lost 6 bases. Germline V gives CDR1 MNHEY, CDR2 SVGAGI. The CDR3 coding sequence is TGTGCCAGCAGCCTGGACAGGGGGCCTCAGCCCCAGCATTTT. Its protein product is CASSLDRGPQPQHF.

This clone was seen many times. V gene TRBV11-2 combines with J gene TRBJ2-7; 7 nucleotides match TRBD2. Germline CDR1 SGHAT, CDR2 FQNNGV. The CDR3 consists of 14 residues. Losses at the gene ends were 5 bases for V and 5 bases for J; bases not matched to a gene: 9. CDR3 bases: TGTGCCAGCAGCCTGGGACCGGGAGGAGACGAGCAGTACTTC. This sequence encodes CASSLGPGGDEQYF.

The V gene is TRBV5-6, the J gene TRBJ1-2; the match to TRBD1 covers 7 bases. The germline CDR1 and CDR2 sequences are SGHDT and YYEEEE. This CDR3 has 14 residues. The J segment lost 3 bases and the V segment lost 5 bases, leaving 7 bases of the junction unmatched. This CDR3 reads CASSLGGLDYGYTF. The CDR3 region has the DNA TGTGCCAGCAGTTTAGGGGGCCTCGACTATGGCTACACCTTC.